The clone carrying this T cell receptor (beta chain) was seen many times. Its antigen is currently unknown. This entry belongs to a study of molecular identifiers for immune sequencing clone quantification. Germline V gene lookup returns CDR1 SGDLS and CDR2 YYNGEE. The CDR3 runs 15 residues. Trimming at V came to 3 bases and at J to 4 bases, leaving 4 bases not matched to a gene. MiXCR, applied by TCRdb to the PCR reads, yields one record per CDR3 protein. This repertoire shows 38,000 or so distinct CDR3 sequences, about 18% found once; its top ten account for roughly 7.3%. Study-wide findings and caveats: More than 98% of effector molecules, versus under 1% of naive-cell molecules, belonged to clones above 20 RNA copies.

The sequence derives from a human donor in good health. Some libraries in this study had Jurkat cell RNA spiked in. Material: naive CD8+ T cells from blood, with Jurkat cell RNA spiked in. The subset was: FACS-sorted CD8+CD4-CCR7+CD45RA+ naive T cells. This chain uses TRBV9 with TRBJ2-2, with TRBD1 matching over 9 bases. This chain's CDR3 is CASSETGGATGELFF. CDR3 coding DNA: TGTGCCAGCAGCGAGACAGGGGGAGCCACCGGGGAGCTGTTTTTT. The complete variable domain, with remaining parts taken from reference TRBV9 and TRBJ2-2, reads DSGVTQTPKHLITATGQRVTLRCSPRSGDLSVYWYQQSLDQGLQFLIQYYNGEERAKGNILERFSAQQFPDLHSELNLSSLELGDSALYFCASSETGGATGELFFGEGSRLTVL.